One sample yielded the 7 T cell receptor beta chains listed below, sequenced in a study of blood T cell repertoires in COVID-19. Libraries were prepared by immunoSEQ multiplex PCR; TCRdb keeps only in-frame clonotypes and omits some of them. The repertoire holds around 120,000 clones, around 63% seen once, with 2% to 2.5% in the top ten. The material sequenced was peripheral blood. The receptors originated from a woman in her sixties or seventies with acute or convalescent COVID-19.

The rearrangement uses TRBV10-1 and TRBJ2-2; perhaps TRBD1 as D (6 bases). The CDR3 is made up of 16 amino acids. V lost 0 bases and J 0 bases, leaving 8 bases between the germline ends. Per the germline V gene, CDR1 is WNHNN and CDR2 is SYGVQD (reference sequence). The CDR3 reads CASSESRGANTGELFF. In nucleotides, the CDR3 is TGCGCCAGCAGTGAGTCCAGGGGCGCGAACACCGGGGAGCTGTTTTTT.

The table lists this clone with a few counts. The chain carries TRBV29-1 and TRBJ2-5; weak D call: TRBD2 (6 bases). CDR1 and CDR2 from the germline V gene are SQVTM and ANQGSEA. CDR3 length equals 12 residues. Trimming took 8 bases from V and 4 from J, leaving 14 bases between them. DNA for the CDR3: TGCAGCTCTGCGGAGGGCCGAGAGACCCAGTACTTC. Translating it yields CSSAEGRETQYF.

In its sample, this clone was seen once. This chain connects TRBV6-5 to TRBJ1-1; tentatively, D is TRBD1 (6 bases). Germline V gene data show CDR1 as MNHEY and CDR2 as SVGAGI. V was trimmed by 2 bases and J by 10 bases, leaving 14 bases between them. The CDR3 has 13 amino acids. The CDR3 region is CASSYTQGARAFF. The CDR3, as DNA: TGTGCCAGCAGTTACACACAGGGAGCAAGAGCTTTCTTT.

V gene TRBV5-6 combines with J gene TRBJ2-1; 11 nucleotides line up with TRBD2. Trimming cost V 4 bases and J 0 bases; bases outside gene matches: 3. The CDR3 length is 16 residues. CDR1 and CDR2 from the germline V gene are SGHDT and YYEEEE. Here the CDR3 DNA reads TGTGCCAGCAGCCGACTAGCGGGGAGCTCCTACAATGAGCAGTTCTTC. Its protein is CASSRLAGSSYNEQFF.

The V gene is TRBV19, the J gene TRBJ1-2, with D maybe TRBD1 (5 bases). This CDR3 is built from 13 residues. V lost 5 bases, J lost 3 bases, and 10 bases lay in between. Germline loops: CDR1 LNHDA, CDR2 SQIVND (reference sequence). CDR3 nucleotides: TGTGCCAGTAGTCCGACAGAGGACTATGGCTACACCTTC. This codes for CASSPTEDYGYTF.

This chain uses TRBV19 with TRBJ2-7; a possible D gene is TRBD1 (6 bases). Germline assignment: CDR1 LNHDA and CDR2 SQIVND (reference sequence). The V gene lost 3 bases and the J gene lost 3 bases, with 15 bases spanning the gap. CDR3 length equals 15 residues. The CDR3: CASSITVQGIYEQYF. The CDR3 nucleotides read TGTGCCAGTAGTATCACGGTGCAGGGGATCTACGAGCAGTACTTC.

This rearrangement joins TRBV6-5 to TRBJ1-1; D is undetermined. V was trimmed by 4 bases and J by 1 base, leaving 10 bases between them. From germline, CDR1 is MNHEY and CDR2 SVGAGI. This CDR3 is built from 14 residues. The CDR3 DNA follows: TGTGCCAGCAGTTCGGGAGGCTGGAACACTGAAGCTTTCTTT. Its translation: CASSSGGWNTEAFF.